Reported below is one T cell receptor (beta chain). Germline V lookup: CDR1 SGHTA, CDR2 FQGTGA. The CDR3 runs 17 residues. A sample-barcoded 5' primer and a J-beta primer mix were used in a second PCR of roughly 7 to 11 cycles. TCRdb re-analysed the 5' RACE reads in MiXCR, keeping a single row per CDR3 protein. The sample includes 800,000 to 900,000 distinct CDR3 sequences, around 62% of them seen just once. The sample is drawn from a study of blood T cells in healthy people across ages. Input material: blood. The chain carries TRBV7-3 and TRBJ2-7, with D possibly being TRBD1 or TRBD2 (5 bases each). The J call may be incorrect, as the DNA end agrees better with TRBJ2-5. The clonotype originates from a man aged 25-45 years in good health. The CDR3 loop reads CASSLRAGSTRRETQYF. CDR3 sequence (DNA): TGTGCCAGCAGCTTAAGGGCAGGGTCCACTAGAAGGGAGACCCAGTACTTC.